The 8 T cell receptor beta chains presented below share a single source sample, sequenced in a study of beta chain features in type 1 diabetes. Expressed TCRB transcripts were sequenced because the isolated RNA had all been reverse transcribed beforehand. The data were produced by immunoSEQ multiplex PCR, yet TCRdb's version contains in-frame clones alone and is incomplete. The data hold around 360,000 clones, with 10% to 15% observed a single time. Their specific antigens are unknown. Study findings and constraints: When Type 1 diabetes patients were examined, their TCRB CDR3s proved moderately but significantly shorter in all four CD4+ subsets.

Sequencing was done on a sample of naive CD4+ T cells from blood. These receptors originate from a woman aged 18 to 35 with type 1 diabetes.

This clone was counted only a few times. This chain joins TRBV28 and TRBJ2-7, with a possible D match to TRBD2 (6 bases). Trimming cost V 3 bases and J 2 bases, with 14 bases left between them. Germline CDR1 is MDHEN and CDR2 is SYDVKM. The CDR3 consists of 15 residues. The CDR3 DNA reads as TGTGCCAGCAGTTTGGGCGGGATTCCGCCCTACGAGCAGTACTTC. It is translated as CASSLGGIPPYEQYF.

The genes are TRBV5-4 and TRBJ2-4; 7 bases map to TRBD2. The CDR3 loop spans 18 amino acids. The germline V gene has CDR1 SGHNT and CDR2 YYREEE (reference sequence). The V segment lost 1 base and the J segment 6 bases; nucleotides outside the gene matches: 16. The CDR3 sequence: CASSLPPVGGLSGNIQYF. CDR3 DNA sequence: TGTGCCAGCAGCTTGCCCCCCGTGGGGGGGTTAAGTGGAAACATTCAGTACTTC.

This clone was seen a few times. The CDR3 sequence is CASRQGSGQPQHF. The DNA of the CDR3 is TGTGCCAGCAGGCAGGGGAGCGGTCAGCCCCAGCATTTT. J is TRBJ1-5 and V is TRBV6-5, with TRBD1 as a possible D gene (6 bases). The germline V and J ends were trimmed by 6 bases and 6 bases, with 12 bases remaining between them. The germline CDR1 and CDR2 sequences are MNHEY and SVGAGI. The CDR3 length is 13 residues.

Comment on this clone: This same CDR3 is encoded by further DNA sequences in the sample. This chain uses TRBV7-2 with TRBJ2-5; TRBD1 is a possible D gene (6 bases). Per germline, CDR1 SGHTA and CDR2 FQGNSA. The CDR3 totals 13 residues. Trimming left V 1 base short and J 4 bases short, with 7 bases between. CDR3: CASSLVGGETQYF. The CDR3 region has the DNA TGTGCCAGCAGCTTAGTAGGGGGAGAGACCCAGTACTTC.

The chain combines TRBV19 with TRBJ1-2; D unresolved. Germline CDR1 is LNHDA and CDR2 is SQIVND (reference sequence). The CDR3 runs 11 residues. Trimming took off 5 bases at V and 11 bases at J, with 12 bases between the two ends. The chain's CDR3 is CASSLRRVYTF. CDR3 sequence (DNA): TGTGCCAGTAGTCTCAGACGGGTGTACACCTTC.

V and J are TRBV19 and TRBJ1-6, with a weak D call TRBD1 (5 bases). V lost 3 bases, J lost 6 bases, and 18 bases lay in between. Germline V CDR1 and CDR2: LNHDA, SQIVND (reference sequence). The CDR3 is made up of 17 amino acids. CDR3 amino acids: CASSINPPTVGNSPLHF. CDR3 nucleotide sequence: TGTGCCAGTAGTATCAACCCCCCGACAGTCGGTAATTCACCCCTCCACTTT.

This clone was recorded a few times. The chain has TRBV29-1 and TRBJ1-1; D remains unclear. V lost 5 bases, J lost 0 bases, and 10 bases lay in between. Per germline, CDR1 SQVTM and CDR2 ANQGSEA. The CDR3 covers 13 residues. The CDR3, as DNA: TGCAGCGTTTTTGGAGGGATGAACACTGAAGCTTTCTTT. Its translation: CSVFGGMNTEAFF.

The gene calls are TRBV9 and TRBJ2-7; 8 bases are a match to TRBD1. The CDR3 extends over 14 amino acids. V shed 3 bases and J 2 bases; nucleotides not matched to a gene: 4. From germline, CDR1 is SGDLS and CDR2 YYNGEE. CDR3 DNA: TGTGCCAGCAGCGGGGGGACAGGCACCTACGAGCAGTACTTC. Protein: CASSGGTGTYEQYF.